This T cell receptor beta chain was identified during a study of T cells expressing NK-cell markers. In the study overall: Sequenced donors, eight in total, included seven who were HCMV-seropositive and one who was seronegative.

A note on this clonotype: Its specificity is not known.

Germline V lookup: CDR1 SGHRS, CDR2 YFSETQ. The CDR3 spans 15 residues. TCRdb re-called the 5' RACE reads and shows each CDR3 protein once, DNA omitted. Here the sample table reports over 350,000 distinct CDR3 sequences. Study-wide findings and caveats: It is unclear if expanded NKG2C-expressing clones target HCMV antigens.

The sample taken for sequencing was blood T cells: a sorted CD56 or NKG2C T cell subset, CD4+ or CD8+ T cells, or bulk PBMC T cells (not recorded which). The V and J genes are TRBV5-1 and TRBJ2-1; TCRdb reports TRBD2, a call that lacks DNA to check it against. The clonotype comes from a woman aged 50 to 65 in good health. The chain's CDR3 is CASSLGAGGYNEQFF.